The 7 T cell receptor beta chains listed next were all sequenced from one sample in a study of T cell responses to AZD1222 COVID-19 vaccine. Sequencing used immunoSEQ multiplex PCR; TCRdb keeps in-frame clones, though not all of them. The data show 250,000 to 300,000 clones, roughly 93% seen once. This specimen was peripheral blood, taken 28 days after the second AZD1222 dose. These receptors originate from an adult who received the AZD1222 COVID-19 vaccine.

The chain recombines TRBV7-9 with TRBJ1-2; unclear D gene. CDR3 length: 16 amino acids. Trimming pared 2 bases from V and 8 bases from J, leaving 21 bases between. CDR1 and CDR2 from the germline V gene are SEHNR and FQNEAQ (reference sequence). DNA of the CDR3: TGTGCCAGCAGCTTATCGGAAGGTCGGGGTTCGAGCGGCTACACCTTC. The encoded protein is CASSLSEGRGSSGYTF.

This chain links TRBV6-5 with TRBJ1-1; 7 bases map to TRBD1. This CDR3 has 13 residues. The germline CDR1 and CDR2 sequences are MNHEY and SVGAGI. With 7 bases clipped from V and 1 base from J, the junction kept 3 bases outside the gene matches. DNA for the CDR3: TGTGCCAGCAACCGGACAGGGAACACTGAAGCTTTCTTT. It encodes CASNRTGNTEAFF.

This chain links TRBV3-1 (or the pseudogene TRBV3-2) with TRBJ1-5; 9 positions agree with TRBD1. CDR3 length equals 16 residues. The germline V gene has CDR1 LGHDT and CDR2 YNNKEL (reference sequence). With V trimmed by 4 bases and J by 2 bases, 6 bases remained unmatched. The CDR3 region is CASSLTGGGGNQPQHF. In DNA form, the CDR3 reads TGTGCCAGCAGCCTTACAGGGGGCGGAGGCAATCAGCCCCAGCATTTT.

DNA for the CDR3: TGTGCCAGCAGCCCCGCCGGCGCCTATGGCTACACCTTC. Its translation is CASSPAGAYGYTF. The chain uses TRBV3-1 (or the pseudogene TRBV3-2) and TRBJ1-2; D is unclear. Germline assignment: CDR1 LGHDT and CDR2 YNNKEL (reference sequence). The CDR3 is 13 amino acids. V shed 4 bases and J shed 4 bases, with 10 bases lying between them.

The CDR3 nucleotides are TGCGCCAGCAGCCCCTGGACAGGAGGGGAAGAGACCCAGTACTTC. It is translated as CASSPWTGGEETQYF. The chain employs TRBV4-3 and TRBJ2-5; TRBD1 is a possible D gene (7 bases). Trimming removed 4 bases at V and 3 bases at J, with 15 bases between. CDR1 is LGHNA and CDR2 is YSLEER in the germline V gene. The CDR3 runs to 15 residues.

This clone was picked up one time. This chain links TRBV3-1 (or the pseudogene TRBV3-2) with TRBJ1-2, with 7 bases matching TRBD1. The CDR3 runs to 12 residues. With 4 bases clipped from V and 7 bases from J, the junction kept 3 bases outside the gene matches. The germline CDR1 and CDR2 sequences are LGHDT and YNNKEL (reference sequence). CDR3 sequence: CASSRDRGGYTF. CDR3 coding DNA: TGTGCCAGCAGCCGGGACAGAGGTGGCTACACCTTC.

The chain joins TRBV11-2 to TRBJ1-4; D possibly corresponds to TRBD1 (5 bases). V shed 2 bases and J shed 7 bases, with 23 bases lying between them. Germline CDR1 reads SGHAT; CDR2 reads FQNNGV. There are 18 residues in the CDR3. The CDR3 protein is CASSLLIRVGVRSEKLFF. The CDR3 nucleotides read TGTGCCAGCAGCTTACTAATACGCGTAGGGGTTAGGAGTGAAAAACTGTTTTTT.